A single sample gave rise to the 10 T cell receptor beta chains below, sequenced in a study of shared clonotypes between healthy human individuals. Generated by immunoSEQ multiplex PCR, the TCRdb table keeps only in-frame clones and is missing some. The sample shows a few million clones, 90% to 95% of them seen only once. The sample comprised naive CD4+ T cells from PBMCs. Subset denoted: CD45RA+ positively selected. The receptors were sampled from a man aged 18 to 35 in good health. Some clones in this sample may be carry-over from other donors' samples.

The chain carries TRBV4-3 and TRBJ1-3; 8 positions match TRBD1. CDR3 length equals 17 residues. Per germline, CDR1 LGHNA and CDR2 YSLEER. V lost 0 bases to trimming and J lost 4 bases; unmatched junction nucleotides: 8. The CDR3 sequence is CASSQDRGRGRGNTIYF. In DNA, the CDR3 is TGCGCCAGCAGCCAAGATCGAGGCAGGGGGCGAGGAAACACCATATATTTT.

CDR3 sequence reads: CASSLEPGTGELFF. The CDR3 DNA reads as TGCGCCAGCAGCTTGGAGCCAGGCACCGGGGAGCTGTTTTTT. This chain links TRBV5-1 with TRBJ2-2; D remains unclear. CDR3 size: 14 residues. From germline, CDR1 is SGHRS and CDR2 YFSETQ. Deletions cut 0 bases from V and 4 bases from J, with 7 bases between.

This clone was seen only once. The rearrangement uses TRBV15 and TRBJ2-7, with D perhaps TRBD1 (5 bases). The germline CDR1 and CDR2 sequences are LNHNV and YYDKDF (reference sequence). This CDR3 spans 12 amino acids. V gave up 8 bases and J gave up 0 bases, with 8 bases separating them. CDR3 sequence (DNA): TGTGCCACCCGAGACAGCTCCTACGAGCAGTACTTC. This gives the protein CATRDSSYEQYF.

CDR3 DNA: TGCAGCGTTGTGATAGCGGGAGGGGGCACAGATACGCAGTATTTT. It codes for CSVVIAGGGTDTQYF. The chain uses TRBV29-1 and TRBJ2-3; TRBD2 agrees at 11 bases. The V segment lost 4 bases and the J segment 1 base; nucleotides outside the gene matches: 4. The CDR3 has 15 amino acids. Germline CDR1 reads SQVTM; CDR2 reads ANQGSEA.

This rearrangement joins TRBV28 to TRBJ2-2; 9 positions match TRBD1. Germline V gene lookup returns CDR1 MDHEN and CDR2 SYDVKM. The CDR3 consists of 15 residues. Trimming at V came to 2 bases and at J to 4 bases, leaving 2 bases not matched to a gene. DNA for the CDR3: TGTGCCAGCAGTTTAGGGACAGGGAGCACCGGGGAGCTGTTTTTT. The encoded protein is CASSLGTGSTGELFF.

The CDR3 DNA is TGTGCCAGTCGGACAGGGGGCAATGGGGAGCTGTTTTTT. Protein: CASRTGGNGELFF. The chain combines TRBV28 with TRBJ2-2, with TRBD1 matching 11 bases. The CDR3 totals 13 residues. Germline V gene lookup returns CDR1 MDHEN and CDR2 SYDVKM. Losses at the gene ends were 9 bases for V and 8 bases for J; bases not matched to a gene: 5.

The chain uses TRBV2 and TRBJ2-7; D may match TRBD1 or TRBD2 (5 bases each). Germline CDR1 and CDR2: SNHLY and FYNNEI. V shed 5 bases and J shed 4 bases, with 15 bases lying between them. The CDR3 extends over 14 amino acids. CDR3 sequence: CASSFQGRTYEQYF. CDR3 nucleotide sequence: TGTGCCAGCAGTTTTCAGGGACGGACTTACGAGCAGTACTTC.

As concerns this clone: A read error may produce the germline difference seen at one junction end. The chain links TRBV27 to TRBJ2-5, with a weak D call TRBD2 (7 bases). CDR1 is MNHEY and CDR2 is SMNVEV in the germline V gene (reference sequence). The CDR3 spans 11 residues. CDR3 in DNA: TGCAACGGGGGGCGCGGGGAGACCCAGTACTTC. It yields the protein CNGGRGETQYF.

This clone was seen a single time. Other DNA sequences of this sample code for an identical CDR3. This chain links TRBV9 with TRBJ2-1, with 7 bases matching TRBD2. The germline CDR1 and CDR2 sequences are SGDLS and YYNGEE. CDR3 length: 14 amino acids. Trimming removed 0 bases from V and 4 bases from J; junction bases left unmatched: 1. Here the CDR3 reads CASSVASGYNEQFF. DNA of the CDR3: TGTGCCAGCAGCGTAGCTAGCGGATACAATGAGCAGTTCTTC. The whole variable domain, filled in from reference TRBV9 and TRBJ2-1, reads DSGVTQTPKHLITATGQRVTLRCSPRSGDLSVYWYQQSLDQGLQFLIQYYNGEERAKGNILERFSAQQFPDLHSELNLSSLELGDSALYFCASSVASGYNEQFFGPGTRLTVL.

Points on this clone: Other nucleotide sequences from this sample produce the same CDR3. The CDR3 nucleotides read TGCGCCAGCAGCTCCGGACTAGCGGGCTTCTCCTACAATGAGCAGTTCTTC. Amino acids: CASSSGLAGFSYNEQFF. The chain recombines TRBV5-1 with TRBJ2-1; TRBD2 agrees at 11 bases. Unmatched junction bases numbered 5, after V lost 3 bases and J lost 0 bases. In germline, CDR1 is SGHRS, CDR2 YFSETQ. The CDR3 is 17 residues long. The full variable domain, rest sourced from reference TRBV5-1 and TRBJ2-1, is KAGVTQTPRYLIKTRGQQVTLSCSPISGHRSVSWYQQTPGQGLQFLFEYFSETQRNKGNFPGRFSGRQFSNSRSEMNVSTLELGDSALYLCASSSGLAGFSYNEQFFGPGTRLTVL.